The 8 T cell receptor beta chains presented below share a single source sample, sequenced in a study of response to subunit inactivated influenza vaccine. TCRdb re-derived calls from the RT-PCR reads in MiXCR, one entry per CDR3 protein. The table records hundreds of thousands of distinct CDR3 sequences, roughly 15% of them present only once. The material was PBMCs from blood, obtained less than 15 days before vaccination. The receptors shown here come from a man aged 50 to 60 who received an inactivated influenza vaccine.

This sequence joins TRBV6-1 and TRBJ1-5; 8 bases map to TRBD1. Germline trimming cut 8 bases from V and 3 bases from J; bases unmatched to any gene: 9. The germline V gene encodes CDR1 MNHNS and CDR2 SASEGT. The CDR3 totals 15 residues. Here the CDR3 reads CASEPRTGPNQPQHF. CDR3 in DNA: TGTGCCAGCGAACCTCGGACAGGGCCCAATCAGCCCCAGCATTTT.

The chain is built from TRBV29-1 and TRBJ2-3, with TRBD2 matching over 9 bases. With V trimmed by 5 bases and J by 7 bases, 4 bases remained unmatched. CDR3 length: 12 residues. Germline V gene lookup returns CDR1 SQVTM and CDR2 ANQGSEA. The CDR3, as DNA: TGCAGCGTTCGGACTAGCGAAAATACGCAGTATTTT. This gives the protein CSVRTSENTQYF.

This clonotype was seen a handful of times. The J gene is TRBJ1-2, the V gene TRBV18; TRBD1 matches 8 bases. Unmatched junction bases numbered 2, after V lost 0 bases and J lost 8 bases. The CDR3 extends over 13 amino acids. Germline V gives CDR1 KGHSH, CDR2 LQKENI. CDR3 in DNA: TGTGCCAGCTCACCACCGACAGGGGTCGGCTACACCTTC. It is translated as CASSPPTGVGYTF.

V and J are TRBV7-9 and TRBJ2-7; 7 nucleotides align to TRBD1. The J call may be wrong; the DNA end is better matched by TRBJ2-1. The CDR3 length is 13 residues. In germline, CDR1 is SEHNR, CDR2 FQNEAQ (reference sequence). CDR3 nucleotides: TGTGCCAGCAGCCTAGGGGGCCCCTACGAGCAGTTCTTC. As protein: CASSLGGPYEQFF.

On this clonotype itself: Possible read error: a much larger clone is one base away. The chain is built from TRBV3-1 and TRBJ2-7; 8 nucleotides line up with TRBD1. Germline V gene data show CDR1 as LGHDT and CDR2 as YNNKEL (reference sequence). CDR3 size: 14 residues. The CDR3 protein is CASSQDSDRAEQCF. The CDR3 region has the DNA TGTGCCAGCAGCCAAGATTCGGACAGGGCGGAGCAGTGCTTC.

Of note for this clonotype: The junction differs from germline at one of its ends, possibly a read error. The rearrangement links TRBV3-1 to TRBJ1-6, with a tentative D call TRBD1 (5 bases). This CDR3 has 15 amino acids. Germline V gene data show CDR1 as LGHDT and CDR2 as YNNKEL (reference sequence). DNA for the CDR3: TGTGCCAGCAGCTCCAGGGCCCGGGGGAGTTCACCCCTCTACTTT. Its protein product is CASSSRARGSSPLYF.

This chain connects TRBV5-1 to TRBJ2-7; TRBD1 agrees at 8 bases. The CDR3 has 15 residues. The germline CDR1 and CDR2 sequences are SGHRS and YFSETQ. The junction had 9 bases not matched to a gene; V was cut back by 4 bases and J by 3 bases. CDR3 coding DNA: TGCGCCAGCAGCCCCGGACAGGGCGGGGACTACGAGCAGTACTTC. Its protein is CASSPGQGGDYEQYF. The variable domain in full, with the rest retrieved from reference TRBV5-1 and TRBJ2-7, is KAGVTQTPRYLIKTRGQQVTLSCSPISGHRSVSWYQQTPGQGLQFLFEYFSETQRNKGNFPGRFSGRQFSNSRSEMNVSTLELGDSALYLCASSPGQGGDYEQYFGPGTRLTVT.

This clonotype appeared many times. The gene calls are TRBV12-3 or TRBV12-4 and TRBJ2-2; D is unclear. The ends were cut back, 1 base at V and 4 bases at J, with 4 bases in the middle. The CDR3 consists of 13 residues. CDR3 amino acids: CASSLDPTGELFF. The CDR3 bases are TGTGCCAGCAGTTTAGACCCCACCGGGGAGCTGTTTTTT.